This T cell receptor (beta chain) was obtained from a study of blood T cell repertoires in COVID-19 (dated by TCRdb to 2018 to 2020). Broadly, across the study: Samples from collaborators originated in the United States, Italy and Spain and spanned both the acute and convalescent phases of COVID-19. The material from the prospective study consisted of cDNA or gDNA derived from T cells, B-cell-depleted T cells, or PBMCs. Subjects who had been exposed to COVID-19, were actively infected with it, or had recovered from it provided the deeply sampled blood TCRbeta repertoires that made up the dataset. The repertoires were released in a freely available public database meant as a resource for research on the immune response to SARS-CoV-2. The samples were drawn from the first 160 participants of the ongoing ImmuneRACE study and from 1,254 subjects provided by 6 global collaborators. Sample metadata almost always included a de-identified subject ID, COVID-19 status, age in years and sex. Where available, HLA class I and class II types were obtained from metadata supplied by the sample provider rather than from assay-based typing.

Each collaborating institution followed its own protocols to collect whole blood in K2EDTA tubes. For TCRbeta analysis, collaborator samples were shipped as frozen whole blood, as isolated PBMCs, or as DNA extracted from either sample type. In the case of this clone: What antigen it recognizes has not been identified. No base-level quality is on record; no much larger clone is a single base apart.

The immunoSEQ Assay, a bias-controlled multiplex PCR, was used to amplify TCRbeta CDR3 regions from genomic DNA. The study's own analysis went as follows. The number of nucleated cells in each sample was estimated by amplification of reference gene primers within the assay. To quantify the absolute abundance of each unique TCRbeta CDR3 rearrangement, sequence reads were collapsed and filtered. For each sample, productive Simpson clonality was calculated as the square root of Simpson's diversity index across productive rearrangements. TCRdb re-hosts the immuneACCESS table, in-frame sequences only. Its copies lack some clones; in the studies checked, an unresolved V gene accounts for under half of them, and the cause for the rest is not known. The DNA was the basis for D and trimming; V, J and clone size are from that table. Here the sample has just over 300,000 clones; about nine tenths occur a single time. The ten largest clones represent about 2% of the sample.

What the authors observed across the whole study: The quantity of clinical and demographic metadata differed by source and by participant and was supplied without curation.

Trimming takes 7 bases from V and 2 bases from J, and the germline ends sit 11 bases apart. The germline V gene supplies CDR1 MNHEY and CDR2 SVGAGI. Counted from cysteine to phenylalanine, this CDR3 has 13 amino acids. Of all the DNA, just the CDR3 is kept, 39 bases in frame from base 1. This clonotype was sampled from a man aged 18 to 29 with active or convalescent COVID-19. This chain joins TRBV6-5 to TRBJ1-1; the D region possibly corresponds to TRBD1 (5 bases align). Specimen: peripheral blood. The DNA sequence is TGTGCCAGCATTTTAGACAGTAACACTGAAGCTTTCTTT. Its translation reads: CASILDSNTEAFF.